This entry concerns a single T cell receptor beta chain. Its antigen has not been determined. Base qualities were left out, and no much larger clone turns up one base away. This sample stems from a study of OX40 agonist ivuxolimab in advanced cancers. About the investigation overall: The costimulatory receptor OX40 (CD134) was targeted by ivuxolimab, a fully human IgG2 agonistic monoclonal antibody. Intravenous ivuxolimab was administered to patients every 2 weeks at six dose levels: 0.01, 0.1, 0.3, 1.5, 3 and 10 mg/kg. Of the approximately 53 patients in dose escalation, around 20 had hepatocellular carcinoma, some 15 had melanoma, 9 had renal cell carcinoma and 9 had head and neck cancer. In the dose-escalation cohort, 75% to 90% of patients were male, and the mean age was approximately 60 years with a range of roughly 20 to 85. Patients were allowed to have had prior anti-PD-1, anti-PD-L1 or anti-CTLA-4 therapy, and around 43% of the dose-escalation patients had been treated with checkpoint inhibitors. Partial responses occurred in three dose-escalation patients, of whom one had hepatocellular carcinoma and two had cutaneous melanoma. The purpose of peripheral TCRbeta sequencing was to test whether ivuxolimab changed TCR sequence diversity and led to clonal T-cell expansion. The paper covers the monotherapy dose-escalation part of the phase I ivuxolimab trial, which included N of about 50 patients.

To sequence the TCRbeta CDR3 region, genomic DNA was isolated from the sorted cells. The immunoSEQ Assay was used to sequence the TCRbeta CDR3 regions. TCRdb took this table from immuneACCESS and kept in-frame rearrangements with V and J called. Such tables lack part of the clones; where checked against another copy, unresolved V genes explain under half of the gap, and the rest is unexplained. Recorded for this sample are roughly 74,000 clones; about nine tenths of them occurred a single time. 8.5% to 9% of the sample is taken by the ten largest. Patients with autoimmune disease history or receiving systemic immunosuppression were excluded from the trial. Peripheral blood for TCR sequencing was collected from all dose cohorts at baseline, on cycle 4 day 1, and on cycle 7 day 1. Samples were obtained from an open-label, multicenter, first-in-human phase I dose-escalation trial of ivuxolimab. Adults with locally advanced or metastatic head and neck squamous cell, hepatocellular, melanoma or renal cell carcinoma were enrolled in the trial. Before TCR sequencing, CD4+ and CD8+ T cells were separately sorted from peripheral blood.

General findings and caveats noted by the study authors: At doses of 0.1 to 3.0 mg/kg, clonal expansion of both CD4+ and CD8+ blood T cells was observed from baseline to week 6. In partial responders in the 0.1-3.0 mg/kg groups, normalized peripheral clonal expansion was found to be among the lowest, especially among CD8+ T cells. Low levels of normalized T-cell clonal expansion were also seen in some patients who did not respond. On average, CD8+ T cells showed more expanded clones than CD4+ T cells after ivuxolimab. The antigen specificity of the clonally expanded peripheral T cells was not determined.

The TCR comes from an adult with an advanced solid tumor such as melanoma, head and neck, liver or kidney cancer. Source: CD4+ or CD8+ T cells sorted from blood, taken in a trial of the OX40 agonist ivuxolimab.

The CDR3 region: CASTTTGQETQYF. Read as DNA, the sequence is TGTGCCAGCACCACGACAGGGCAAGAGACCCAGTACTTC. The rearrangement joined TRBV6-4 to TRBJ2-5, with TRBD1 identical over 7 junction bases. In the germline V gene, CDR1 corresponds to MRHNA and CDR2 to SNTAGT. Inclusive of the bounding cysteine and phenylalanine, the CDR3 is 13 residues long. CDR3 DNA only is kept here, 39 bases in frame from base 1. Trimmed from V: 7 bases; trimmed from J: 2 bases; junction bases lacking a gene match: 4.